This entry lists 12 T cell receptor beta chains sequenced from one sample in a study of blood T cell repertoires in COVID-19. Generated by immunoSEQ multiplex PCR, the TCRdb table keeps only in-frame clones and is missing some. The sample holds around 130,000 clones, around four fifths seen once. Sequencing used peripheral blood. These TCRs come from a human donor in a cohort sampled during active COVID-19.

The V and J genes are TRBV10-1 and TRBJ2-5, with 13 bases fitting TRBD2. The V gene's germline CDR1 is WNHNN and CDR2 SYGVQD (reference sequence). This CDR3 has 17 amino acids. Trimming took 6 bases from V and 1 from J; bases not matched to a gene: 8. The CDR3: CASSPGGTSGIQETQYF. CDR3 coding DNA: TGCGCCAGCAGCCCGGGGGGGACTAGCGGGATCCAAGAGACCCAGTACTTC.

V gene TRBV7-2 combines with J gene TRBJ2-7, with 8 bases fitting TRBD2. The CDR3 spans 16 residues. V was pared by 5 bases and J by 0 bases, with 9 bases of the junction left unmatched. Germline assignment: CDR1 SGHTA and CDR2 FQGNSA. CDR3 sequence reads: CASSILPGGISYEQYF. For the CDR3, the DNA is TGTGCCAGCAGCATCCTTCCGGGGGGGATCTCCTACGAGCAGTACTTC.

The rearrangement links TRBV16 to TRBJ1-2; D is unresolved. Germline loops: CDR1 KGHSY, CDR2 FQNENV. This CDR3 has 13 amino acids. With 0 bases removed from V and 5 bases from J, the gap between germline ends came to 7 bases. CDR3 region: CASSQSERYGYTF. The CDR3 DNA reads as TGTGCCAGCAGCCAATCGGAGCGATATGGCTACACCTTC.

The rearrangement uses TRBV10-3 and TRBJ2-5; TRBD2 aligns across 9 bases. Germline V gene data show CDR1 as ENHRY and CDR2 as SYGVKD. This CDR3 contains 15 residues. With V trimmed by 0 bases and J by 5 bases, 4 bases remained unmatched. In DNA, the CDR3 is TGTGCCATCAGTGAGTCGGCGGGGGGGCAGGAGACCCAGTACTTC. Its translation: CAISESAGGQETQYF.

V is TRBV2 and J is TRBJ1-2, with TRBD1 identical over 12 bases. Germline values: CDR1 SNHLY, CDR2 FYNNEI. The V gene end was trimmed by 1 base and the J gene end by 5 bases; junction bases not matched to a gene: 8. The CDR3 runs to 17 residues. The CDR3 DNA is TGTGCCAGCAGTGAAGGCTCGGGACAGGGGGCAACTTATGGCTACACCTTC. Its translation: CASSEGSGQGATYGYTF.

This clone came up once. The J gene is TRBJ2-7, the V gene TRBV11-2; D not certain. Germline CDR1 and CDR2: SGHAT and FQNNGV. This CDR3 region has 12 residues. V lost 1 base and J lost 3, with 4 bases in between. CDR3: CASSLGSYEQYF. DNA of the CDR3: TGTGCCAGCAGCTTAGGGAGCTACGAGCAGTACTTC. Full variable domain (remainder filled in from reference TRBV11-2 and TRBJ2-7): EAGVAQSPRYKIIEKRQSVAFWCNPISGHATLYWYQQILGQGPKLLIQFQNNGVVDDSQLPKDRFSAERLKGVDSTLKIQPAKLEDSAVYLCASSLGSYEQYFGPGTRLTVT.

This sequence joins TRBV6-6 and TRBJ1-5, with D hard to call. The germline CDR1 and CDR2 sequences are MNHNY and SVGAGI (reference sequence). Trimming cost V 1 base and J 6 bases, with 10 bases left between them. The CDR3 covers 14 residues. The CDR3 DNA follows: TGTGCCAGCAGTTACTTGGGCAATGGTCAGCCCCAGCATTTT. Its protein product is CASSYLGNGQPQHF.

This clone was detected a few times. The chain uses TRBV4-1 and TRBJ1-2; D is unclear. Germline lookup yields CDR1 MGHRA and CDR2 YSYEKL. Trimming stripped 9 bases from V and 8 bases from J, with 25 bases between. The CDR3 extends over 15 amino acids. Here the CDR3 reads CASSTAAEGLLGYTF. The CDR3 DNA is TGCGCCAGTTCAACCGCAGCGGAGGGTCTGTTAGGCTACACCTTC.

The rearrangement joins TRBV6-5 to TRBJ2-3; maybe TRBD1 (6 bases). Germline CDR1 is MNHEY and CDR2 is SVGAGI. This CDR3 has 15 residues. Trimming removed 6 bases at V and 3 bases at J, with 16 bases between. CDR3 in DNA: TGTGCCAGCAGGGACTCGGGACACAGAACAGATACGCAGTATTTT. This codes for CASRDSGHRTDTQYF.

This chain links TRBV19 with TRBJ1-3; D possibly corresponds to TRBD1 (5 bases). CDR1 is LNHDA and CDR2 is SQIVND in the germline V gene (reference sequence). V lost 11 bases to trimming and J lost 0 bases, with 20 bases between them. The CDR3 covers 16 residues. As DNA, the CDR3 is TGTGCCTCCCTCAACTCGGACATTAGCTCTGGAAACACCATATATTTT. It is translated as CASLNSDISSGNTIYF.

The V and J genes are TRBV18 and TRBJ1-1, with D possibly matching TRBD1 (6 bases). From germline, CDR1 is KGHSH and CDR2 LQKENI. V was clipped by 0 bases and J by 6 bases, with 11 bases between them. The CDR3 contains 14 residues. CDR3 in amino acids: CASSPPARGAEAFF. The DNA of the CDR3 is TGTGCCAGCTCACCACCGGCCAGGGGAGCTGAAGCTTTCTTT. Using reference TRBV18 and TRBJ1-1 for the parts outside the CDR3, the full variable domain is NAGVMQNPRHLVRRRGQEARLRCSPMKGHSHVYWYRQLPEEGLKFMVYLQKENIIDESGMPKERFSAEFPKEGPSILRIQQVVRGDSAAYFCASSPPARGAEAFFGQGTRLTVV.

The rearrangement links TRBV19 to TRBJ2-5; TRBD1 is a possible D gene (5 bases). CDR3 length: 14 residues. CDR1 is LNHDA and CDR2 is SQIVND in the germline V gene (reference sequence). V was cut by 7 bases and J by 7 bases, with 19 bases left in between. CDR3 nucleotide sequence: TGTGCCAGTACAGACCGCCCAGGGTCTTCGACCCAGTACTTC. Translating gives CASTDRPGSSTQYF.